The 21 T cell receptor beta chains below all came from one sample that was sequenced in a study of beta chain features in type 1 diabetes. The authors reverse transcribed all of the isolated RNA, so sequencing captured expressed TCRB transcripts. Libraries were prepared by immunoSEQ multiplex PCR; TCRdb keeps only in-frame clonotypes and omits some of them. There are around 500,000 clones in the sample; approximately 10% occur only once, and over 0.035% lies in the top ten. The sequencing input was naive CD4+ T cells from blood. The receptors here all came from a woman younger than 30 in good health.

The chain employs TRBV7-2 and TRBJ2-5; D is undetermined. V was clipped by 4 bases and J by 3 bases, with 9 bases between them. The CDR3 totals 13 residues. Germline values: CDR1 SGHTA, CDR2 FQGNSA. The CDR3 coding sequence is TGTGCCAGCAGCTCCGATCGAGAAGAGACCCAGTACTTC. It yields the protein CASSSDREETQYF.

The chain's CDR3 is CASSLRGGVYNSPLHF. The CDR3, as DNA: TGTGCCAGCAGCCTCCGGGGTGGGGTCTATAATTCACCCCTCCACTTT. This sequence joins TRBV7-2 and TRBJ1-6; D remains unclear. Per germline, CDR1 SGHTA and CDR2 FQGNSA. Between the trimmed V and J ends, which lost 5 bases and 3 bases, there was a span of 14 bases. The CDR3 is made up of 16 amino acids.

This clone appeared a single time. The CDR3, as DNA: TGCAGCGTTGGAGGGGAGGACACTGAAGCTTTCTTT. Encoded protein: CSVGGEDTEAFF. This chain joins TRBV29-1 and TRBJ1-1, with a tentative D call TRBD1 (5 bases). This CDR3 is built from 12 residues. Trimming cost V 4 bases and J 3 bases, with 9 bases left between them. In germline, CDR1 is SQVTM, CDR2 ANQGSEA.

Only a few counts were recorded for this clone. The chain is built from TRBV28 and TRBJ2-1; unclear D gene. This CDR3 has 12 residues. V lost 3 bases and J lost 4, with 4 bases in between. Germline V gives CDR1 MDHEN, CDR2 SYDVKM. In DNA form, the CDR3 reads TGTGCCAGCAGTTTGCAGTACAATGAGCAGTTCTTC. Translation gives CASSLQYNEQFF.

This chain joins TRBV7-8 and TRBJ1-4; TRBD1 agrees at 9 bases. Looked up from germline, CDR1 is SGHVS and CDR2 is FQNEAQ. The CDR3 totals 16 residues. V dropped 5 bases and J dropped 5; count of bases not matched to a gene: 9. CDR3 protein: CASSHGQGRGNEKLFF. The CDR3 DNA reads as TGTGCCAGCAGCCACGGACAGGGGCGCGGAAATGAAAAACTGTTTTTT.

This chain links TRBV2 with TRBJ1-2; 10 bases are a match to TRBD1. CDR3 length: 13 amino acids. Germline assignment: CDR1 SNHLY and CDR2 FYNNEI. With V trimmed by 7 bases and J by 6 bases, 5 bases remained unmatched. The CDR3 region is CASNLGQGDGYTF. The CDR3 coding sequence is TGTGCCAGCAACCTCGGACAGGGGGATGGCTACACCTTC.

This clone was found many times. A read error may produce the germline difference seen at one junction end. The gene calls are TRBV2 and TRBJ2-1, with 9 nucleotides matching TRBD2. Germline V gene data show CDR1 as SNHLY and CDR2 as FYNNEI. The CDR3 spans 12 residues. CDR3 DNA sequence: TGTGCCAGCAGTGAACACTCTAGCGGGGAAGTCTTC. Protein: CASSEHSSGEVF.

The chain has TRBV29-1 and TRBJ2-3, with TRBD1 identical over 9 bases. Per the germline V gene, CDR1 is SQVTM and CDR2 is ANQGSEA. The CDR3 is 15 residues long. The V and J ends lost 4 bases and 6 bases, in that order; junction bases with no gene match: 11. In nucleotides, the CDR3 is TGCAGCGTTGCCGACACAGGGGGCCCTTCCGATACGCAGTATTTT. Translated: CSVADTGGPSDTQYF.

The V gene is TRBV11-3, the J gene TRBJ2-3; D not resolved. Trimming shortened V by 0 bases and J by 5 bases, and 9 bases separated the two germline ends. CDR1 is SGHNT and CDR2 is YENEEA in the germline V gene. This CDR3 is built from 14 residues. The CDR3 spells CASSLDFLQDTQYF. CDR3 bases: TGTGCCAGCAGCTTAGATTTCCTTCAAGATACGCAGTATTTT.

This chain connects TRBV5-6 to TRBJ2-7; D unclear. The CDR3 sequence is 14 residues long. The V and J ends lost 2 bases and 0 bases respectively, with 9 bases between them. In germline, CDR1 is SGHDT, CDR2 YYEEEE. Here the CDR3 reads CASSFITSSYEQYV. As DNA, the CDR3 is TGTGCCAGCAGCTTTATTACGAGCTCCTACGAGCAGTACGTC.

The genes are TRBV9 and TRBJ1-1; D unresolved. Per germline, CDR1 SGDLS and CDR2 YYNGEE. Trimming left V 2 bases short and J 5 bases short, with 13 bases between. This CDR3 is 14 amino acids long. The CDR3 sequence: CASSVDPAETEAFF. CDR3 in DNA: TGTGCCAGCAGCGTGGACCCGGCGGAGACTGAAGCTTTCTTT.

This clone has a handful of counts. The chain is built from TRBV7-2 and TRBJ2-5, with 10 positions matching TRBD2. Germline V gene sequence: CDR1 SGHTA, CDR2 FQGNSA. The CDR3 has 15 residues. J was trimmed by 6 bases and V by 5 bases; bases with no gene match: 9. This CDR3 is CASSPLAGETQTQYF. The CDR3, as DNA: TGTGCCAGCAGCCCTCTAGCGGGAGAAACACAGACCCAGTACTTC.

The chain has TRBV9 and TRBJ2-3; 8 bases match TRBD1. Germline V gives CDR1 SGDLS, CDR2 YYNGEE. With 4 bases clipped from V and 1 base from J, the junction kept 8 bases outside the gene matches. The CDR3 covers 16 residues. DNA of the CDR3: TGTGCCAGCAGCCCTCGAGGACAGGGCGGCACAGATACGCAGTATTTT. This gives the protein CASSPRGQGGTDTQYF.

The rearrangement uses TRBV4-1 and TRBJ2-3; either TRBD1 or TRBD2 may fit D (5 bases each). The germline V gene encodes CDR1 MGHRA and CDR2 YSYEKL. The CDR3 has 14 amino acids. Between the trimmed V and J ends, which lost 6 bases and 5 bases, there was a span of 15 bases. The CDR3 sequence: CASRPVGVGDTQYF. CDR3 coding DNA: TGCGCCAGCAGACCCGTGGGGGTTGGAGATACGCAGTATTTT.

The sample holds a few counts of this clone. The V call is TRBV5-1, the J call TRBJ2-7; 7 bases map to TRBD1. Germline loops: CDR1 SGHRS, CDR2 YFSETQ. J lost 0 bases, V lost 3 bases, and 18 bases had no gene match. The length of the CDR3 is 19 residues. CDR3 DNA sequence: TGCGCCAGCAGCTGCTTCGGGACAGAAACAATGAAAAGCTCCTACGAGCAGTACGTC. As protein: CASSCFGTETMKSSYEQYV.

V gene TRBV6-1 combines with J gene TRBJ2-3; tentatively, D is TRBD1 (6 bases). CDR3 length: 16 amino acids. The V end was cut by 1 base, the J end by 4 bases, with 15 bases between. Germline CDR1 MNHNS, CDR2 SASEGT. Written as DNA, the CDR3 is TGTGCCAGCAGTGAAGGAAGGGGGAGTCGGGCAGATACGCAGTATTTT. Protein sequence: CASSEGRGSRADTQYF.

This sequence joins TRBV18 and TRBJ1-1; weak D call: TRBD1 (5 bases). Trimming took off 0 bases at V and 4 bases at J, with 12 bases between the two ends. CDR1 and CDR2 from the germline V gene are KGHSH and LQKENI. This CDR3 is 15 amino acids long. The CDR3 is CASSPPQGGGTEAFF. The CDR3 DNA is TGTGCCAGCTCACCACCCCAGGGTGGAGGCACTGAAGCTTTCTTT. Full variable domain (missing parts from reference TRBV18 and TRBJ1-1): NAGVMQNPRHLVRRRGQEARLRCSPMKGHSHVYWYRQLPEEGLKFMVYLQKENIIDESGMPKERFSAEFPKEGPSILRIQQVVRGDSAAYFCASSPPQGGGTEAFFGQGTRLTVV.

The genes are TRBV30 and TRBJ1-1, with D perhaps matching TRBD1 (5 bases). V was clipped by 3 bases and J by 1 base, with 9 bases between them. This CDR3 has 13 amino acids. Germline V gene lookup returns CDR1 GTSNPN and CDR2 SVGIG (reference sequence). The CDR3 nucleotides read TGTGCCTGGAGCTCGGGGGGGAACACTGAAGCTTTCTTT. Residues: CAWSSGGNTEAFF.

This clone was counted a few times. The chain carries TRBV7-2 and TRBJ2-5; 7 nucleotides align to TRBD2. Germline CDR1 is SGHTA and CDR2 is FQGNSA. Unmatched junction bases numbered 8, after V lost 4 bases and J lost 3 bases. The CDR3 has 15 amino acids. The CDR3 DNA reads TGTGCCAGCAGCTCAAGCGGGGTTATAAAAGAGACCCAGTACTTC. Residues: CASSSSGVIKETQYF. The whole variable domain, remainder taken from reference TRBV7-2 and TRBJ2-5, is GAGVSQSPSNKVTEKGKDVELRCDPISGHTALYWYRQSLGQGLEFLIYFQGNSAPDKSGLPSDRFSAERTGGSVSTLTIQRTQQEDSAVYLCASSSSGVIKETQYFGPGTRLLVL.

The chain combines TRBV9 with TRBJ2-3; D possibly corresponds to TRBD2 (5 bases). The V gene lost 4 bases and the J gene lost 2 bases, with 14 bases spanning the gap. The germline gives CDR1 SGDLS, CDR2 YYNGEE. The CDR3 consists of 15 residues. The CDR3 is CASSPPGVTTDTQYF. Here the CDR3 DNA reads TGTGCCAGCAGCCCACCCGGGGTTACCACAGATACGCAGTATTTT.

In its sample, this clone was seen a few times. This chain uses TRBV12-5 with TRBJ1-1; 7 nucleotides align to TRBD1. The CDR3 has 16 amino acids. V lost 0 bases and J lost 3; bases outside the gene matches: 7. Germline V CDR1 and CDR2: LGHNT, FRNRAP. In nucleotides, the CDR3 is TGTGCTAGTGGTTTGGTCCGGACAGGACCCTACACTGAAGCTTTCTTT. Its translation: CASGLVRTGPYTEAFF.